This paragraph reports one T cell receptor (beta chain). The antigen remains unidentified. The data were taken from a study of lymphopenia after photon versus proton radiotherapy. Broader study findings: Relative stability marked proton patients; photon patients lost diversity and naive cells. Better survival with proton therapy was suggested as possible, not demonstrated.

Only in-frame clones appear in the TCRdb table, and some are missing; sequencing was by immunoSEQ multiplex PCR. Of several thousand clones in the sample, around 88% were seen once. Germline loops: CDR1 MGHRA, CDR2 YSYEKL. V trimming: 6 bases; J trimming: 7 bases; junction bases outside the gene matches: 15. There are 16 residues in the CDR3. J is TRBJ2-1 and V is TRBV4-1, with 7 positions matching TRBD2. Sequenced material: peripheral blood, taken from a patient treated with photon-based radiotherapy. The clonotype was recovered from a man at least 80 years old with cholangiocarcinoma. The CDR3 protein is CASRYRERGAGNEQFF. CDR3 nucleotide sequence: TGCGCCAGCAGATATAGGGAGCGGGGAGCGGGGAATGAGCAGTTCTTC.